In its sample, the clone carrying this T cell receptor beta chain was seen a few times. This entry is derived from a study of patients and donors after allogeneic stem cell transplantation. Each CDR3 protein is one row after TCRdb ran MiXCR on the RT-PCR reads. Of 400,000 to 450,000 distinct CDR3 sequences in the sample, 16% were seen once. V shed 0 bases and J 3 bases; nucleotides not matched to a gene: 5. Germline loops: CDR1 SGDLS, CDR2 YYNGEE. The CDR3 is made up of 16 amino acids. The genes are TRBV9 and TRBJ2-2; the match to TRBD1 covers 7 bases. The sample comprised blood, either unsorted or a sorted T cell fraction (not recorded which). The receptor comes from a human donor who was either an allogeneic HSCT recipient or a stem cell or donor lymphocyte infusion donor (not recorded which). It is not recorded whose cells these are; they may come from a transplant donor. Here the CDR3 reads CASSVEGARYTGELFF. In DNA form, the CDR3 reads TGTGCCAGCAGCGTAGAGGGGGCGAGGTACACCGGGGAGCTGTTTTTT.